A selection of T cell receptor beta chains follows, all from one sample in a study of T cell changes during pregnancy in multiple sclerosis. Some clones are missing from TCRdb's copy, which holds only in-frame ones; the method was immunoSEQ multiplex PCR. Seen here are some 47,000 clones, around 90% observed once, and the top ten hold around 1.9%. Here the sequenced sample was peripheral blood, taken in the first trimester of pregnancy. Receptor source: a female donor with multiple sclerosis, enrolled in a pregnancy study. The CDR3 runs from the conserved cysteine through the conserved F or W. A D gene is named only where the DNA matches it firmly. The size entry is marked missing in some rows and otherwise reads once, few, many or a size class.

clone size,D gene,V gene,J gene,CDR3 DNA,CDR3 protein
.,.,TRBV18,TRBJ1-5,TGTGCCAGCTCAGCGTCCGTGGGGGCTGGCCAGCCCCAGCATTTT,CASSASVGAGQPQHF
.,TRBD1,TRBV10-1,TRBJ2-1,TGCGCCAGCCAGAGGGACAGGGGACGGAATGAGCAGTTCTTC,CASQRDRGRNEQFF
once,TRBD1,TRBV2,TRBJ1-5,TGTGCCAGCAGTGGGACAGGGGGGGATCAGCCCCAGCATTTT,CASSGTGGDQPQHF
.,.,TRBV30,TRBJ1-1,TGTGCCTGGAGTACGAGTTCATGGAGGGACACTGAAGCTTTCTTT,CAWSTSSWRDTEAFF
.,.,TRBV29-1,TRBJ2-3,TGCAGCGTTGAAGATCGTGCGAAAACCACAGATACGCAGTATTTT,CSVEDRAKTTDTQYF
.,TRBD1,TRBV30,TRBJ2-3,TGTGCTTCCACTCCGGGACAGAGCACAGATACGCAGTATTTT,CASTPGQSTDTQYF
.,TRBD1,TRBV30,TRBJ1-2,TGTGCCTGGAGTGTGAACCCCTTGACAGGGGTAAATGGCTACACCTTC,CAWSVNPLTGVNGYTF
medium-sized,TRBD1,TRBV29-1,TRBJ1-1,TGCAGCGTTGGGACAGGGAACACTGAAGCTTTCTTT,CSVGTGNTEAFF
.,.,TRBV7-6,TRBJ1-6,TGTGCCAGCAGCTTAGTCTCAGGCAGGGGAGTTTCACCCCTCCACTTT,CASSLVSGRGVSPLHF
once,.,TRBV7-9,TRBJ2-1,TGTGCCAGCAGCTCGATTCGGGGGTGGGGGTACAATGAGCAGTTCTTC,CASSSIRGWGYNEQFF
.,.,TRBV7-9,TRBJ1-4,TGTGCCAGCAGCTTAGATCTGGGCGAAAAACTGTTTTTT,CASSLDLGEKLFF
.,TRBD1,TRBV30,TRBJ1-2,TGTGCCTGGAGGGGCAGGGGGCGTGTAAACTATGGCTACACCTTC,CAWRGRGRVNYGYTF
.,.,TRBV6-5,TRBJ2-1,TGTGCCAGCGGACCGGGACATCCCTACAATGAGCAGTTCTTC,CASGPGHPYNEQFF
.,.,TRBV10-1,TRBJ1-1,TGCGCCAGCAGTGAGTCAGTTGGGGGGTTGACTGAAGCTTTCTTT,CASSESVGGLTEAFF
.,TRBD1,TRBV28,TRBJ1-2,TGTGCCAGCAGAAGCTTTTGGGGGACAGGGCGTAACTATGGCTACACCTTC,CASRSFWGTGRNYGYTF
once,TRBD2,TRBV4-2,TRBJ2-7,TGTGCCAGCAGCCACGCCACCGGGACTAGCGGGGGAAACTACGAGCAGTACTTC,CASSHATGTSGGNYEQYF